Listed below are T cell receptor beta chains from one sample, sequenced in a study of molecular identifiers for immune sequencing clone quantification. Each CDR3 protein gets one entry after TCRdb re-called the PCR reads with MiXCR. Of around 320,000 distinct CDR3 sequences listed, roughly 24% were seen once; the top ten hold about 0.74%. The sequenced sample consisted of naive CD8+ T cells from blood, with Jurkat cell RNA spiked in. The source of these receptors is a human donor in good health. Some libraries in this study had Jurkat cell RNA spiked in. The CDR3 runs from the conserved cysteine through the conserved F or W. Fields, in order: CDR3 length, D gene, J gene, clone size, V gene, CDR3 protein, CDR3 DNA. D genes are given only for firm matches. The size entry is marked missing in some rows and otherwise reads once, few, many or a size class.

12,NA,TRBJ2-7,many,TRBV7-8,CASSLTGPEQYF,TGTGCCAGCAGCTTGACAGGTCCCGAGCAGTACTTC
12,NA,TRBJ2-7,many,TRBV5-1,CASSGGPYEQYF,TGCGCCAGCAGCGGGGGTCCCTACGAGCAGTACTTC
16,NA,TRBJ1-6,few,TRBV7-9,CASSPPGPVGNSPLHF,TGTGCCAGCAGCCCCCCGGGGCCCGTGGGGAATTCACCCCTCCACTTT
14,TRBD1,TRBJ1-2,many,TRBV13,CASSLWTGNYGYTF,TGTGCCAGCAGCTTATGGACAGGGAACTATGGCTACACCTTC
15,TRBD1,TRBJ1-1,NA,TRBV29-1,CSVLGTALSNTEAFF,TGCAGCGTCCTTGGGACAGCGCTTTCGAACACTGAAGCTTTCTTT
14,NA,TRBJ2-5,once,TRBV6-5,CASSPSNSRETQYF,TGTGCCAGCAGCCCCTCCAATTCGCGAGAGACCCAGTACTTC
13,TRBD1,TRBJ2-1,many,TRBV4-1,CASSQSTGYEQFF,TGCGCCAGCAGCCAGTCGACAGGGTACGAGCAGTTCTTC
16,TRBD1,TRBJ2-7,few,TRBV10-3,CAISESQTGGMDEQYF,TGTGCCATCAGTGAGTCCCAGACAGGGGGTATGGACGAGCAGTACTTC
13,NA,TRBJ2-3,many,TRBV9,CASSVAVTDTQYF,TGTGCCAGCAGCGTAGCAGTCACAGATACGCAGTATTTT
14,NA,TRBJ1-2,many,TRBV12-3/TRBV12-4,CASKKNRENYGYTF,TGTGCCAGCAAGAAGAACCGGGAAAACTATGGCTACACCTTC
19,TRBD2,TRBJ2-3,few,TRBV9,CASSGTLLFSGGVTDTQYF,TGTGCCAGCAGCGGGACCCTACTCTTTAGCGGGGGGGTCACAGATACGCAGTATTTT
13,NA,TRBJ2-7,many,TRBV20-1,CSARVGSNLEQYF,TGCAGTGCTAGAGTCGGGAGTAATTTAGAGCAGTACTTC
13,NA,TRBJ2-3,many,TRBV20-1,CSARARGTDTQYF,TGCAGTGCTAGAGCCAGGGGCACAGATACGCAGTATTTT
13,NA,TRBJ2-7,NA,TRBV11-2,CASSRGAGYEQYF,TGTGCCAGCAGCCGAGGGGCAGGGTACGAGCAGTACTTC
13,NA,TRBJ1-1,few,TRBV27,CASSLIENTEAFF,TGTGCCAGCAGTCTGATCGAGAACACTGAAGCTTTCTTT
15,NA,TRBJ1-4,few,TRBV7-9,CASSLTLGSGEKLFF,TGTGCCAGCAGCTTAACCTTAGGCAGTGGTGAAAAACTGTTTTTT
13,TRBD1,TRBJ2-7,NA,TRBV19,CASGTGGVSEQHF,TGTGCCAGTGGGACAGGGGGTGTAAGCGAGCAGCACTTC
15,TRBD1,TRBJ2-4,NA,TRBV27,CASSPTGDSKNIQYF,TGTGCCAGCAGTCCGACAGGGGACAGCAAAAACATTCAGTACTTC
14,NA,TRBJ1-5,many,TRBV6-2/TRBV6-3,CASSLGPGKWPQHF,TGTGCCAGCAGTTTAGGGCCAGGGAAGTGGCCCCAGCATTTT
15,NA,TRBJ2-2,few,TRBV29-1,CSVEMGHLNTGELFF,TGCAGCGTTGAAATGGGACACCTTAACACCGGGGAGCTGTTTTTT
14,TRBD2,TRBJ2-7,few,TRBV30,CAWIPSGAPYEQHF,TGTGCCTGGATTCCGAGCGGGGCCCCCTACGAGCAGCACTTC
15,TRBD1,TRBJ1-4,NA,TRBV4-1,CASSQDRGDSEKLIF,TGCGCCAGCAGCCAAGATCGAGGGGACAGTGAAAAACTGATTTTT
12,NA,TRBJ2-7,few,TRBV7-6,CASRGLGDEQYF,TGTGCCAGCAGGGGACTGGGGGACGAGCAGTACTTC
15,NA,TRBJ2-5,NA,TRBV7-9,CASSSATGTQETQYF,TGTGCCAGCAGCTCCGCCACCGGGACCCAAGAGACCCAGTACTTC
17,NA,TRBJ2-5,many,TRBV5-1,CASSWGAGGGFRETQYF,TGCGCCAGCAGCTGGGGGGCCGGGGGCGGTTTTCGAGAGACCCAGTACTTC
14,NA,TRBJ1-6,NA,TRBV12-3/TRBV12-4,CASSPGAFNSPLHF,TGTGCCAGCAGTCCAGGGGCTTTTAATTCACCCCTCCACTTT
15,NA,TRBJ2-6,many,TRBV25-1,CASSDRRSGANVLTF,TGTGCCAGCAGTGACCGGCGCTCTGGGGCCAACGTCCTGACTTTC
16,NA,TRBJ2-3,many,TRBV19,CASSYWGENPADTQYF,TGTGCCAGTAGTTACTGGGGGGAGAACCCGGCAGATACGCAGTATTTT
15,NA,TRBJ2-1,many,TRBV29-1,CSVERSLAIRNEQFF,TGCAGCGTTGAAAGGTCCCTAGCAATACGCAATGAGCAGTTCTTC
14,TRBD1,TRBJ1-5,NA,TRBV7-9,CVSSPDRGNQPQHF,TGTGTCAGCAGTCCGGACAGGGGAAATCAGCCCCAGCATTTT
13,NA,TRBJ2-3,many,TRBV7-9,CASSNVGSDTQYF,TGTGCCAGCAGCAATGTGGGCTCAGATACGCAGTATTTT
16,NA,TRBJ2-3,many,TRBV18,CASSPPSGTSTDTQYF,TGTGCCAGCTCACCACCTAGTGGGACTAGCACAGATACGCAGTATTTT
13,NA,TRBJ2-2,many,TRBV6-4,CASSEDLTGELFF,TGTGCCAGCAGTGAGGACTTAACCGGGGAGCTGTTTTTT
17,TRBD1,TRBJ2-2,NA,TRBV7-9,CASSSSTPGQHTGELFF,TGTGCCAGCAGCTCATCAACACCGGGACAGCACACCGGGGAGCTGTTTTTT
15,TRBD1,TRBJ1-1,few,TRBV19,CASSILSGGKTEAFF,TGTGCCAGTAGTATCTTGTCAGGGGGCAAGACTGAAGCTTTCTTT
15,TRBD1,TRBJ2-5,many,TRBV5-4,CASSFTGTGQETQYF,TGTGCCAGCAGCTTTACCGGGACAGGCCAAGAGACCCAGTACTTC
16,TRBD1,TRBJ2-3,many,TRBV20-1,CSARIPGQGSADTQYF,TGCAGTGCTAGAATCCCTGGACAGGGCTCGGCAGATACGCAGTATTTT
16,NA,TRBJ2-6,few,TRBV6-2/TRBV6-3,CASRWKGMSGANVLTF,TGTGCCAGCAGATGGAAAGGGATGTCTGGGGCCAACGTCCTGACTTTC
15,NA,TRBJ2-7,many,TRBV6-2/TRBV6-3,CASRDRSISSYEQYF,TGTGCCAGCAGAGACAGGTCCATTAGCTCCTACGAGCAGTACTTC